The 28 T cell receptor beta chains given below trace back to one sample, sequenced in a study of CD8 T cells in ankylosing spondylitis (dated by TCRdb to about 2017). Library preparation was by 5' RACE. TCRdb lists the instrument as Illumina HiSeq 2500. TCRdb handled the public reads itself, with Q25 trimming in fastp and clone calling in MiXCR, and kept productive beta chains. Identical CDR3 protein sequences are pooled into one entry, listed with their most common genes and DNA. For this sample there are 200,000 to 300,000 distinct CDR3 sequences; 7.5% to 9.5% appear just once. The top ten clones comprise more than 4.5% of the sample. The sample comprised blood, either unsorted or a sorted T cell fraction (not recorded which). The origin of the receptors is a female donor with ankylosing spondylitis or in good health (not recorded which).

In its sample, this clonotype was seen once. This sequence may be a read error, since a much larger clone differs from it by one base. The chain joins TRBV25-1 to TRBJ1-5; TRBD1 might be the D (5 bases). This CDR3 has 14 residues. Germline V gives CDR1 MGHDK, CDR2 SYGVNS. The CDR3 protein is CASRAQGWNQSQHF. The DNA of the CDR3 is TGTGCCAGCAGAGCGCAGGGTTGGAATCAGTCCCAGCATTTT. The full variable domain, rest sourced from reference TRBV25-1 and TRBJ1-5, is EADIYQTPRYLVIGTGKKITLECSQTMGHDKMYWYQQDPGMELHLIHYSYGVNSTEKGDLSSESTVSRIRTEHFPLTLESARPSHTSQYLCASRAQGWNQSQHFGDGTRLSIL.

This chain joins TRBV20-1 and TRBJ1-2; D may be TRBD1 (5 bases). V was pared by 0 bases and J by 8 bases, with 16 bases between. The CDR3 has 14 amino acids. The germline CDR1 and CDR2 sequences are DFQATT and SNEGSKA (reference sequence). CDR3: CSAREAPAGEGYTF. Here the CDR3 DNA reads TGCAGTGCTAGAGAGGCTCCGGCGGGGGAAGGCTACACCTTC.

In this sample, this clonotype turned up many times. The CDR3 reads CASSVDLGAYEQYF. The DNA for the CDR3 is TGTGCCAGCAGCGTAGATTTGGGCGCCTACGAGCAGTACTTC. The chain combines TRBV9 with TRBJ2-7; D gene uncertain. Trimming removed 0 bases from V and 2 bases from J, with 9 bases in between. Looked up from germline, CDR1 is SGDLS and CDR2 is YYNGEE. The CDR3 extends over 14 amino acids.

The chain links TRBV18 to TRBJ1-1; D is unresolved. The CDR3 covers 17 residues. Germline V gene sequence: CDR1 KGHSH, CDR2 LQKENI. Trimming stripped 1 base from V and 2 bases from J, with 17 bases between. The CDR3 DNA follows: TGTGCCAGCTCACCACTAGCACGGCGCGGAGCAAACACTGAAGCTTTCTTT. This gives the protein CASSPLARRGANTEAFF. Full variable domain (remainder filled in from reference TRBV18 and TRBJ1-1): NAGVMQNPRHLVRRRGQEARLRCSPMKGHSHVYWYRQLPEEGLKFMVYLQKENIIDESGMPKERFSAEFPKEGPSILRIQQVVRGDSAAYFCASSPLARRGANTEAFFGQGTRLTVV.

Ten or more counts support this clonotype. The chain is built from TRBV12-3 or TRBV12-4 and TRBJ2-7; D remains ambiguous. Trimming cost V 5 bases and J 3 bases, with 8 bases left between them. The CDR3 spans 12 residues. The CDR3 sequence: CASSETGYEQYF. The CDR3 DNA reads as TGTGCCAGCAGTGAGACGGGCTACGAGCAGTACTTC.

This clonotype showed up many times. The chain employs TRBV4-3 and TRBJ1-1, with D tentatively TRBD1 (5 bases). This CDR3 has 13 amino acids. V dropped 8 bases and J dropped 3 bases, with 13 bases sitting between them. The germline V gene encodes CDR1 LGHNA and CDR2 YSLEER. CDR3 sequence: CASRRKGDTEAFF. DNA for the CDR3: TGCGCCAGCCGAAGGAAAGGGGACACTGAAGCTTTCTTT.

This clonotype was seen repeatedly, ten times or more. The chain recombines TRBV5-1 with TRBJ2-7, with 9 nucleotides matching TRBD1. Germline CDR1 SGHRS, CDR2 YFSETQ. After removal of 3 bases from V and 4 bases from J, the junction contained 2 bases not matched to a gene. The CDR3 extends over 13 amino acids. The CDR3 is CASSWDREYEQYF. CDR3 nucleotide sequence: TGCGCCAGCAGCTGGGACAGGGAATACGAGCAGTACTTC.

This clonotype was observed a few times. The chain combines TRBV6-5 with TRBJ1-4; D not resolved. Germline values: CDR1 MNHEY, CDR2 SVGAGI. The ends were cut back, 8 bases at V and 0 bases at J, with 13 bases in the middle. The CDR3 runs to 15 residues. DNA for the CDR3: TGTGCCAGCGCCCGCTGGGCATCAACTAATGAAAAACTGTTTTTT. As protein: CASARWASTNEKLFF.

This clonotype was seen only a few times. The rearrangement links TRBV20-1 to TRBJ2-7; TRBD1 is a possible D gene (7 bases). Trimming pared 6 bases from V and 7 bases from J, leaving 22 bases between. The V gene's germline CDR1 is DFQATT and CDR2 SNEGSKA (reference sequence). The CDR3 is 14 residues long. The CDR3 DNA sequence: TGCAGTGCCGGGGACAGCCCCTCGGGGGAAGAGCAGTACTTC. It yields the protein CSAGDSPSGEEQYF.

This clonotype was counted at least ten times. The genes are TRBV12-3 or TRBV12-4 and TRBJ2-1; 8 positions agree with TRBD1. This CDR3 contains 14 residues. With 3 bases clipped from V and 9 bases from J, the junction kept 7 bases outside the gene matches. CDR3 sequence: CASSFGQGRGEQFF. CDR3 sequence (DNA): TGTGCCAGCAGTTTTGGACAGGGTCGGGGTGAGCAGTTCTTC.

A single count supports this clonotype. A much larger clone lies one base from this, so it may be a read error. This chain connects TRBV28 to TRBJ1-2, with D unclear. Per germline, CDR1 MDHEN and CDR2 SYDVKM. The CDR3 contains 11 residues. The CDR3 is CASSLLYDYTF. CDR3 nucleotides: TGTGCCAGCAGTTTACTCTATGACTACACCTTC.

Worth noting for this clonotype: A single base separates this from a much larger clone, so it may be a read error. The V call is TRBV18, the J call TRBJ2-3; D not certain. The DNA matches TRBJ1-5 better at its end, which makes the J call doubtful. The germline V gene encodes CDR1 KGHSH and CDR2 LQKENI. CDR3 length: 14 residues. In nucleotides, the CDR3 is TGTGCCAGCTCACCCATCGGGGTCACAGATACGCAGCATTTT. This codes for CASSPIGVTDTQHF.

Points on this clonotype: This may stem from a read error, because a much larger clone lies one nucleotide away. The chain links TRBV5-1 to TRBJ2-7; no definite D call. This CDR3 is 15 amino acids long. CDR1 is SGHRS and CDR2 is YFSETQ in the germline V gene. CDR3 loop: CAGSLAWANSYEQYF. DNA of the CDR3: TGCGCCGGCAGCTTGGCCTGGGCTAACTCCTACGAGCAGTACTTC.

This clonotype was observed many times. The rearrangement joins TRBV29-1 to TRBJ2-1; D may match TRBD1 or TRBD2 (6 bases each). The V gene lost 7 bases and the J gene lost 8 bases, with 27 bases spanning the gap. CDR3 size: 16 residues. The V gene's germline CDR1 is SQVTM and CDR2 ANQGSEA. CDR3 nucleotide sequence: TGCAGCGGATACAGGAGGGACCCAAGGGGGGCATATGAGCAGTTCTTC. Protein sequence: CSGYRRDPRGAYEQFF.

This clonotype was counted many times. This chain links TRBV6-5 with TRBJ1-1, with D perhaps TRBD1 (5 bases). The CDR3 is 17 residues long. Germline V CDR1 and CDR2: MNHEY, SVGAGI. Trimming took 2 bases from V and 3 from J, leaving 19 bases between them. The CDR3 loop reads CASSYRGPREIDTEAFF. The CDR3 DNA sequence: TGTGCCAGCAGTTACAGGGGTCCCCGAGAAATAGACACTGAAGCTTTCTTT.

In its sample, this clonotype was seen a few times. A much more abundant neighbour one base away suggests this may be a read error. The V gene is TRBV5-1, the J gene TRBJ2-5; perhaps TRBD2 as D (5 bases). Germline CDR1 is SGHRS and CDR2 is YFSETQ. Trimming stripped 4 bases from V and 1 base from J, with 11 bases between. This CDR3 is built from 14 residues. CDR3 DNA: TGCGCCAGCAGCCACGGGGTCTTCCAAGAGACCCAGTACTTC. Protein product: CASSHGVFQETQYF.

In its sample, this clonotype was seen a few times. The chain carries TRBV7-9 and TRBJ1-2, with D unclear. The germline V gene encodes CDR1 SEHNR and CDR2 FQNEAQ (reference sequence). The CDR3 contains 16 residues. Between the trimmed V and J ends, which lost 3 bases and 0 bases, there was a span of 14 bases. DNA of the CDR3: TGTGCCAGCAGCTTCCCTCCCGGGTCCCCTAACTATGGCTACACCTTC. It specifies CASSFPPGSPNYGYTF.

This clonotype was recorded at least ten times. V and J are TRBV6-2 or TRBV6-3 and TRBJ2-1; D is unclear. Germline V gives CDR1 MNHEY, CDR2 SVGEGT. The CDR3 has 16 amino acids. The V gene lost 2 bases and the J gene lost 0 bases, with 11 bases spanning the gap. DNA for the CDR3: TGTGCCAGCAGTTACCTACTCCTGGCCTCCTACAATGAGCAGTTCTTC. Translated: CASSYLLLASYNEQFF.

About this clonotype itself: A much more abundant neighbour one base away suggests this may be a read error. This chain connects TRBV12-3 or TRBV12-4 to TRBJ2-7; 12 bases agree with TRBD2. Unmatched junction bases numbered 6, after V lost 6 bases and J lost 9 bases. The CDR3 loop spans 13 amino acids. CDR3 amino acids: CASSRTSGNGQYF. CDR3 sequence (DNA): TGTGCCAGCAGCCGGACTAGCGGGAACGGGCAGTACTTC.

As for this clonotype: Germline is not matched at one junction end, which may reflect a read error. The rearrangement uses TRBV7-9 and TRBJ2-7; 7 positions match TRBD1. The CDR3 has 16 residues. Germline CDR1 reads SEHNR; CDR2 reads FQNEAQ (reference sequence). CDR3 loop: CVSSYGQATSSYEQYF. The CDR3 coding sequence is TGTGTCAGCAGTTACGGACAGGCCACCAGCTCCTACGAGCAGTACTTC.

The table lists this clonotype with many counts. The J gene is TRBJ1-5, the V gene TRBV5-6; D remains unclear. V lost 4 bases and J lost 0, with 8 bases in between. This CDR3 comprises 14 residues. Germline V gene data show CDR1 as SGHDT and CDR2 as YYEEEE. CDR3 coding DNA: TGTGCCAGCAGCGTTCGCGGTAGCAATCAGCCCCAGCATTTT. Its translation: CASSVRGSNQPQHF.

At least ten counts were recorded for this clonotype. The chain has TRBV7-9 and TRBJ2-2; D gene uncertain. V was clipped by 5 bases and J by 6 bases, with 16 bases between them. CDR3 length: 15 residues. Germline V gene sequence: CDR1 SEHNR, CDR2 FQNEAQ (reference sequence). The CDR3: CASSIQTRQPGELFF. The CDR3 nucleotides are TGTGCCAGCAGCATCCAGACAAGACAACCCGGGGAGCTGTTTTTT. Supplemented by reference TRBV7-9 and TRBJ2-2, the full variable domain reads DTGVSQNPRHKITKRGQNVTFRCDPISEHNRLYWYRQTLGQGPEFLTYFQNEAQLEKSRLLSDRFSAERPKGSFSTLEIQRTEQGDSAMYLCASSIQTRQPGELFFGEGSRLTVL.

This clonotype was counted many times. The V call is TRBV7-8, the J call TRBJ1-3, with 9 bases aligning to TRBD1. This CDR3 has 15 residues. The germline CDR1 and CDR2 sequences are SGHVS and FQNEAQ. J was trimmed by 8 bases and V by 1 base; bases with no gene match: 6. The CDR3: CASSLVGQGSDTIYF. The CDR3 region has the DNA TGTGCCAGCAGCTTAGTAGGACAGGGGTCGGACACCATATATTTT.

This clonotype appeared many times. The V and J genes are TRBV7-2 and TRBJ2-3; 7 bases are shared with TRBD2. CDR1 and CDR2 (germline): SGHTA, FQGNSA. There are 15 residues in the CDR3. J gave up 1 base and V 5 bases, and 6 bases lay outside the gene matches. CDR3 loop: CASSRTREGTDTQYF. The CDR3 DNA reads TGTGCCAGCAGCCGCACCCGGGAGGGCACAGATACGCAGTATTTT.

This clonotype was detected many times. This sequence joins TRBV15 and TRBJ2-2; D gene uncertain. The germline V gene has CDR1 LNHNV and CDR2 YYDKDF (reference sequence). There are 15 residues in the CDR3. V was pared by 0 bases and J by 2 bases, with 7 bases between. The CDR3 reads CATSRDLGNTGELFF. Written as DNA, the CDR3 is TGTGCCACCAGCAGAGATCTGGGTAACACCGGGGAGCTGTTTTTT.

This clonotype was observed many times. The CDR3 protein is CASSFGRHGELFF. For the CDR3, the DNA is TGTGCCAGCAGTTTTGGGCGGCACGGGGAGCTGTTTTTT. J is TRBJ2-2 and V is TRBV12-3 or TRBV12-4; D call uncertain. The V gene lost 3 bases and the J gene lost 7 bases, with 9 bases spanning the gap. CDR3 length: 13 residues.

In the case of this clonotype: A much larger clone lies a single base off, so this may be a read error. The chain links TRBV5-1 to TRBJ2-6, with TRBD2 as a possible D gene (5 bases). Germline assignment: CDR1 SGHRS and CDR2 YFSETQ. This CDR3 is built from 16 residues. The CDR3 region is CASSPGLLSGTNVLTF. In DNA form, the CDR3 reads TGCGCCAGCAGCCCAGGACTGCTCTCTGGGACCAACGTCCTGACTTTC.

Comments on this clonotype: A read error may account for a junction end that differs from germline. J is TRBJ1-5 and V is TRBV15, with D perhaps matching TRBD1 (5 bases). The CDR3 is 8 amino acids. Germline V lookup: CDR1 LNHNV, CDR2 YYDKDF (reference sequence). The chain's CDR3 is CLLLGEHF. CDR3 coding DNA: TGCCTACTCTTGGGGGAGCATTTT. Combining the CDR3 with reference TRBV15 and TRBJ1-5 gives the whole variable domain DAMVIQNPRYQVTQFGKPVTLSCSQTLNHNVMYWYQQKSSQAPKLLFHYYDKDFNNEADTPDNFQSRRPNTSFCFLDIRSPGLGDTAMYLCLLLGEHFGDGTRLSIL.